A single sample gave rise to the 21 T cell receptor beta chains below, sequenced in a study of T cells in Graves' hyperthyroidism and ophthalmopathy. Amplification of TCR beta CDR3 regions was performed using RNA transcripts as template. HTBI primers were used for first-round RT-PCR of the TCR CDR3. TCRdb re-derived calls from the multiplex PCR reads in MiXCR, one entry per CDR3 protein. The sample records more than 600,000 distinct CDR3 sequences, around 17% being singletons. Sequences were obtained from blood. All receptors come from a man aged 18 to 30 with Graves' hyperthyroidism.

This clonotype has ten or more counts. The chain couples TRBV18 to TRBJ2-5; 11 bases match TRBD2. There are 16 residues in the CDR3. Germline loops: CDR1 KGHSH, CDR2 LQKENI. J gave up 5 bases and V 2 bases, and 7 bases lay outside the gene matches. CDR3 nucleotides: TGTGCCAGCTCACCAACTAGCGGGAGAAGCTCCGAGACCCAGTACTTC. Translated, it gives CASSPTSGRSSETQYF.

This clonotype was seen ten or more times. The rearrangement links TRBV2 to TRBJ2-1; 14 nucleotides line up with TRBD2. Trimming cost V 10 bases and J 8 bases; bases outside gene matches: 7. Looked up from germline, CDR1 is SNHLY and CDR2 is FYNNEI. The CDR3 is made up of 14 amino acids. DNA for the CDR3: TGTGCCACAAGGACTAGCGGGGGGAGGGATGAGCAGTTCTTC. Translation gives CATRTSGGRDEQFF.

This chain joins TRBV7-3 and TRBJ2-3; 7 positions match TRBD2. The CDR3 loop spans 15 amino acids. Germline values: CDR1 SGHTA, CDR2 FQGTGA. Trimming cost V 5 bases and J 1 base; bases outside gene matches: 6. The CDR3 protein is CASSRTRGGTDTQYF. In nucleotides, the CDR3 is TGTGCCAGCAGCCGGACTAGAGGGGGCACAGATACGCAGTATTTT.

The table lists this clonotype with many counts. The CDR3 nucleotides are TGTGCCAGCACTGACCGGTCACAGGATACGCAGTATTTT. Translating gives CASTDRSQDTQYF. The rearrangement uses TRBV18 and TRBJ2-3; D is unclear. Deletions cut 8 bases from V and 6 bases from J, with 15 bases between. There are 13 residues in the CDR3. Germline V CDR1 and CDR2: KGHSH, LQKENI. Complete variable domain (other parts from reference TRBV18 and TRBJ2-3): NAGVMQNPRHLVRRRGQEARLRCSPMKGHSHVYWYRQLPEEGLKFMVYLQKENIIDESGMPKERFSAEFPKEGPSILRIQQVVRGDSAAYFCASTDRSQDTQYFGPGTRLTVL.

This clonotype was detected only a few times. The chain uses TRBV15 and TRBJ2-2; TRBD2 aligns across 7 bases. V was clipped by 5 bases and J by 3 bases; unmatched bases: 3. This CDR3 contains 14 residues. Germline V gene data show CDR1 as LNHNV and CDR2 as YYDKDF (reference sequence). The CDR3 spells CATSDREDTGELFF. The CDR3 region has the DNA TGTGCCACCAGCGACCGGGAGGACACCGGGGAGCTGTTTTTT.

The sample holds a few counts of this clonotype. This sequence joins TRBV29-1 and TRBJ1-6, with D unresolved. The CDR3 extends over 12 amino acids. Trimming shortened V by 6 bases and J by 10 bases, and 13 bases separated the two germline ends. The V gene's germline CDR1 is SQVTM and CDR2 ANQGSEA. In DNA, the CDR3 is TGCAGCGTGGGCAGACGAGGGTCACCCCTCCACTTT. Its translation is CSVGRRGSPLHF.

This clonotype showed up many times. The chain employs TRBV28 and TRBJ2-5; D is unclear. The V end was cut by 8 bases, the J end by 2 bases, with 12 bases between. This CDR3 has 13 amino acids. CDR1 is MDHEN, CDR2 SYDVKM, per germline. CDR3 sequence: CASVMGIQETQYF. Written as DNA, the CDR3 is TGTGCCAGCGTAATGGGGATTCAAGAGACCCAGTACTTC.

This clonotype was picked up a small number of times. V and J are TRBV28 and TRBJ1-1; possible D gene TRBD1, 5 bases. Germline CDR1 and CDR2: MDHEN and SYDVKM. V lost 3 bases and J 5 bases, leaving 10 bases between the germline ends. The CDR3 loop spans 13 amino acids. The CDR3 sequence: CASSLGGETEAFF. DNA for the CDR3: TGTGCCAGCAGTTTGGGGGGGGAGACTGAAGCTTTCTTT.

This clonotype was observed many times. The chain carries TRBV28 and TRBJ1-1; D is undetermined. The V end was cut by 8 bases, the J end by 2 bases, with 9 bases between. The CDR3 extends over 12 amino acids. The germline gives CDR1 MDHEN, CDR2 SYDVKM. The CDR3 reads CASGTVNTEAFF. CDR3 coding DNA: TGTGCCAGCGGTACAGTTAACACTGAAGCTTTCTTT.

The V and J genes are TRBV4-1 and TRBJ2-5; D is unclear. Germline assignment: CDR1 MGHRA and CDR2 YSYEKL. This CDR3 comprises 15 residues. Trimming removed 0 bases from V and 5 bases from J, with 13 bases in between. This CDR3 is CASSQDGRTIETQYF. CDR3 sequence (DNA): TGCGCCAGCAGCCAAGATGGCAGAACCATCGAGACCCAGTACTTC.

This clonotype was recorded a few times. This chain links TRBV18 with TRBJ2-3, with 9 bases that match TRBD2. Unmatched junction bases numbered 3, after V lost 2 bases and J lost 3 bases. The CDR3 covers 15 residues. The germline CDR1 and CDR2 sequences are KGHSH and LQKENI. In DNA, the CDR3 is TGTGCCAGCTCACCAGCCACTAGCGGGACAGATACGCAGTATTTT. Translating gives CASSPATSGTDTQYF.

Many counts were recorded for this clonotype. The chain recombines TRBV7-8 with TRBJ2-1; 8 nucleotides match TRBD1. The CDR3 spans 18 residues. CDR1 and CDR2 (germline): SGHVS, FQNEAQ. The J segment lost 4 bases and the V segment lost 4 bases, leaving 15 bases of the junction unmatched. The CDR3 DNA is TGTGCCAGCAGCTGCGCAGGGGGCCTGTGGTGTGGGTACAATGAGCAGTTCTTC. Protein sequence: CASSCAGGLWCGYNEQFF.

This clonotype was observed at least ten times. The rearrangement links TRBV20-1 to TRBJ2-7, with D perhaps given as TRBD1 or TRBD2 (5 bases each). V lost 0 bases and J 3 bases, leaving 12 bases between the germline ends. CDR1 DFQATT and CDR2 SNEGSKA come from the germline V gene (reference sequence). This CDR3 has 14 residues. CDR3: CSAREFAGSYEQYF. The CDR3, as DNA: TGCAGTGCTAGAGAGTTCGCAGGGAGCTACGAGCAGTACTTC.

The chain couples TRBV6-1 to TRBJ2-7; tentatively, D is TRBD1 or TRBD2 (5 bases each). The CDR3 runs to 13 residues. CDR1 is MNHNS and CDR2 is SASEGT in the germline V gene. V lost 2 bases and J lost 6, with 11 bases in between. In DNA form, the CDR3 reads TGTGCCAGCAGTGAACAGGGACGTCTCGAGCAGTACTTC. It translates to CASSEQGRLEQYF.

The rearrangement joins TRBV28 to TRBJ1-5, with a weak D call TRBD1 (6 bases). V lost 0 bases and J 7 bases, leaving 13 bases between the germline ends. CDR1 MDHEN and CDR2 SYDVKM come from the germline V gene. The CDR3 spans 15 residues. The CDR3 here is CASSLWGSGGQPQHF. The CDR3 DNA follows: TGTGCCAGCAGTTTATGGGGTTCTGGGGGCCAGCCCCAGCATTTT.

This clonotype was observed many times. The CDR3 reads CASSLGGASAGELFF. As DNA, the CDR3 is TGCGCCAGCAGCCTAGGGGGCGCGAGCGCCGGGGAGCTGTTTTTT. The genes are TRBV5-1 and TRBJ2-2; 7 positions match TRBD1. The CDR3 sequence is 15 residues long. The trim removed 4 bases at V and 6 bases at J, leaving 9 bases unmatched. Per the germline V gene, CDR1 is SGHRS and CDR2 is YFSETQ. Supplemented by reference TRBV5-1 and TRBJ2-2, the full variable domain reads KAGVTQTPRYLIKTRGQQVTLSCSPISGHRSVSWYQQTPGQGLQFLFEYFSETQRNKGNFPGRFSGRQFSNSRSEMNVSTLELGDSALYLCASSLGGASAGELFFGEGSRLTVL.

This clonotype was seen only a few times. The V and J genes are TRBV6-2 or TRBV6-3 and TRBJ2-7; 8 bases match TRBD1. The junction had 12 bases not matched to a gene; V was cut back by 2 bases and J by 3 bases. This CDR3 region has 17 residues. CDR1 MNHEY and CDR2 SVGEGT come from the germline V gene. CDR3 loop: CASSYTRTGGTHYEQYF. In DNA form, the CDR3 reads TGTGCCAGCAGTTACACCCGCACAGGGGGAACCCACTACGAGCAGTACTTC.

This clonotype was seen a few times. The genes are TRBV18 and TRBJ1-6; D call uncertain. V shed 4 bases and J shed 4 bases, with 8 bases lying between them. Germline CDR1 is KGHSH and CDR2 is LQKENI. The length of the CDR3 is 14 residues. The CDR3 loop reads CASSLTEYNSPLHF. CDR3 sequence (DNA): TGTGCCAGCTCACTTACAGAATATAATTCACCCCTCCACTTT.

The J gene is TRBJ1-1, the V gene TRBV7-2, with 9 bases aligning to TRBD1. The CDR3 length is 14 residues. V lost 3 bases and J lost 6; bases outside the gene matches: 5. Germline lookup yields CDR1 SGHTA and CDR2 FQGNSA. CDR3 sequence (DNA): TGTGCCAGCAGCTTTAGCGGACAGGGGTCTGAAGCTTTCTTT. It translates to CASSFSGQGSEAFF.

This clonotype occurred a few times. The rearrangement joins TRBV9 to TRBJ2-3; 8 nucleotides line up with TRBD2. CDR3 length: 14 amino acids. Losses at the gene ends were 3 bases for V and 4 bases for J; bases not matched to a gene: 4. Looked up from germline, CDR1 is SGDLS and CDR2 is YYNGEE. The CDR3 here is CASSETSEADTQYF. The CDR3 DNA reads as TGTGCCAGCAGCGAGACTAGCGAGGCAGATACGCAGTATTTT.

In its sample, this clonotype was seen a few times. Written as DNA, the CDR3 is TGTGCCAGCAGCCAAAAGCGGGACACCAATACCGGGGAGCTGTTTTTT. Its translation: CASSQKRDTNTGELFF. The chain recombines TRBV3-1 with TRBJ2-2, with D possibly matching TRBD2 (7 bases). V was clipped by 2 bases and J by 5 bases, with 15 bases between them. Germline CDR1 LGHDT, CDR2 YNNKEL (reference sequence). The CDR3 is 16 amino acids.